The entry below gives a single TCR beta chain sequence along with its context. Its antigen remains unidentified. The data belong to a study of beta chain features in type 1 diabetes. The sequenced template was cDNA made from the entire isolated RNA. Profiled with immunoSEQ multiplex PCR; TCRdb holds only in-frame clones, not every one. The sample carries about 15,000 clones, approximately 68% recorded once. Cells sorted by CD45RO/CCR7/CD25/CD127/CD95/CD27 comprised CD4+ naive, central memory, regulatory and stem cell-like memory cells. Notes on the study in general: Researchers report that Type 1 diabetes patients had moderately but significantly shorter TCRB CDR3s across all four CD4+ subsets. Patients with type 1 diabetes carried fewer insertions and had more deletions at their VDJ junctions.

The CDR3 covers 15 residues. V lost 0 bases and J 0 bases, leaving 7 bases between the germline ends. Germline-derived CDR1 and CDR2 are SGHRS and YFSETQ. The rearrangement links TRBV5-1 to TRBJ2-1; TRBD1 is a possible D gene (6 bases). The sequence derives from a man aged 25 to 40 with type 1 diabetes. Material for sequencing was Tregs from blood. In DNA form, the CDR3 reads TGCGCCAGCAGCTTGGAGGACAGCTCCTACAATGAGCAGTTCTTC. Translating it yields CASSLEDSSYNEQFF.